The rows below give T cell receptor beta chains drawn from one sample of a study of cytomegalovirus exposure and HLA in healthy donors. Sequencing was performed with immunoSEQ multiplex PCR; in TCRdb, only in-frame clones are kept and a portion is missing. This sample has 120,000 to 150,000 clones, with over 60% found just once. Input material: PBMCs. These receptors were obtained from a man aged 40-49 years in good health and CMV-seropositive. Each CDR3 is given without its conserved first and last residue. The D gene is left open where the match is weak.

d_call cdr3_length j_call v_call cdr3_aa
. 11 TRBJ2-5 TRBV2 ASNQVPQETQY
. 11 TRBJ2-3 TRBV4-1 ASRAEQTDTQY
. 14 TRBJ2-2 TRBV7-3 ASSLGQGEYTGELF
TRBD2 13 TRBJ2-1 TRBV28 ASGRSGLAGGEQF
. 12 TRBJ2-7 TRBV28 ASLKTSNSYEQY
TRBD2 17 TRBJ2-2 TRBV4-3 ASSQDWSSGRAGTGELF
. 13 TRBJ2-7 TRBV7-9 ASSLAGTASYEQY
TRBD1 12 TRBJ2-7 TRBV27 ASRSHGTAYEQY
TRBD1 11 TRBJ1-2 TRBV27 ASSRGTGDGYT
. 13 TRBJ2-2 TRBV30 AWTKDRVNTGELF
. 12 TRBJ2-7 TRBV28 ASSFQTGSYEQY
. 14 TRBJ1-5 TRBV21-1 ASSTARTVANQPQH
. 15 TRBJ2-2 TRBV2 ASSNPGGKIGPGELF
TRBD1 12 TRBJ1-1 TRBV5-6 ASSSTRGLTEAF
TRBD1 13 TRBJ1-1 TRBV6-1 ASSDLGQGVTEAF
. 11 TRBJ1-4 TRBV28 ASGAVPNEKLF
. 11 TRBJ1-1 TRBV29-1 SGESPMNTEAF
. 16 TRBJ2-7 TRBV5-6 ASSLAVSLGLNPYEQY
TRBD1 12 TRBJ2-7 TRBV18 ASSPGQGLYEQY
TRBD2 14 TRBJ2-1 TRBV14 ASSQMGLAGDREQF
. 13 TRBJ2-7 TRBV7-8 ASSLVLDSSYEQY
. 12 TRBJ2-5 TRBV2 ASQGWQGGETQY
. 15 TRBJ2-3 TRBV7-3 ASPRGRGGRSPDTQY
. 13 TRBJ2-4 TRBV7-9 ASSLGRLAKNIQY
TRBD2 13 . TRBV7-8 ASSLRLAGTYEQY
TRBD2 11 TRBJ2-5 TRBV28 ASRSGVRRTQY
TRBD1 12 TRBJ1-3 TRBV28 ASTGGGSGNTIY
. 10 TRBJ2-7 TRBV5-6 ASSLGDFEQY
TRBD1 11 TRBJ1-2 TRBV6-1 ASIYAGGSGYT
TRBD1 12 TRBJ2-1 TRBV5-1 ASSLGTADNEQF
. 11 TRBJ1-1 TRBV29-1 SVAGQTNTEAF
. 12 TRBJ1-3 TRBV5-4 ASSWEGLGNTIY
. 12 TRBJ2-3 TRBV11-2 ASSSPRLTDTQY
TRBD2 15 TRBJ2-5 TRBV4-3 ASSQDPPGEGQETQY
TRBD1 14 TRBJ2-7 TRBV5-6 ASSLKGDRYRYEQY
. 13 TRBJ1-4 TRBV28 ASRPRDGFRGKLF
. 12 TRBJ1-1 TRBV7-2 ASSLGMGGTEAF
TRBD1 13 TRBJ1-6 TRBV6-5 ASSFRDRGNSPLH
. 11 TRBJ1-2 TRBV29-1 SVTPRLTDGYT
. 11 TRBJ2-7 TRBV28 ASMLDSAYEQY
TRBD2 10 TRBJ2-1 TRBV28 ASQSPGTRLF
TRBD2 12 TRBJ2-5 TRBV9 ASSFGTREETQY
. 10 TRBJ1-2 TRBV28 ASSTGLHGYT
TRBD1 13 TRBJ1-2 TRBV28 ASSDFPGQERGYT
. 11 TRBJ1-3 TRBV11-2 ASRRVSRNTIY
. 12 TRBJ1-4 TRBV27 ASSLRRGTEKLF